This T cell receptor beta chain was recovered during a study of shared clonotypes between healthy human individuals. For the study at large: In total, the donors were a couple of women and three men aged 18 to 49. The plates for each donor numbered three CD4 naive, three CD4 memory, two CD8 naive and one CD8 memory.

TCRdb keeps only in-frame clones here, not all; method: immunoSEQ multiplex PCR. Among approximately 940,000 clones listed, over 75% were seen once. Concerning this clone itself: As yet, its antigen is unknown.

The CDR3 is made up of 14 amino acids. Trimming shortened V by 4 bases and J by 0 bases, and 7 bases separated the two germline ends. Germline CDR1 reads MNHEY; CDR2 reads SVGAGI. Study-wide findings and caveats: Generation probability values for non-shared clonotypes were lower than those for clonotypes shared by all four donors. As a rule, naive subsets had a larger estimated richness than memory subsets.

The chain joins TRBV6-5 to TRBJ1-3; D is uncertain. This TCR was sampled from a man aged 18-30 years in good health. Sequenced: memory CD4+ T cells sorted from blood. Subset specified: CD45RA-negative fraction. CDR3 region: CASSLVNSGNTIYF. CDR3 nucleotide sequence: TGTGCCAGCAGTTTGGTGAACTCTGGAAACACCATATATTTT.